This passage covers 20 T cell receptor beta chains from one sample sequenced in a study of cytotoxic CD8 clonotypes in ibrutinib-treated CLL. Method: immunoSEQ multiplex PCR; TCRdb's copy keeps in-frame clones and lacks some. The data hold roughly 51,000 clones, with about half observed a single time. Sample: PBMCs, taken after 12 months of ibrutinib treatment. Receptor source: a human donor with chronic lymphocytic leukemia.

The chain links TRBV5-1 to TRBJ1-2; no clear D gene. V was shortened by 1 base and J by 3 bases, with 13 bases between the two germline ends. Germline CDR1 and CDR2: SGHRS and YFSETQ. The CDR3 loop spans 15 amino acids. The CDR3 region is CASSLSGVGDYGYTF. The CDR3 nucleotides are TGCGCCAGCAGCTTGAGCGGGGTCGGGGACTATGGCTACACCTTC.

The gene calls are TRBV30 and TRBJ1-2; D might be TRBD1 (6 bases). CDR1 is GTSNPN, CDR2 SVGIG, per germline (reference sequence). Trimming cost V 0 bases and J 7 bases, with 12 bases left between them. The CDR3 runs to 13 residues. CDR3 loop: CAWSVRGGSGYTF. The CDR3 DNA follows: TGTGCCTGGAGTGTACGGGGGGGCTCTGGCTACACCTTC.

This chain links TRBV29-1 with TRBJ2-1, with 16 bases aligning to TRBD2. The CDR3 extends over 17 amino acids. V lost 7 bases to trimming and J lost 5 bases; unmatched junction nucleotides: 11. Germline assignment: CDR1 SQVTM and CDR2 ANQGSEA. The CDR3 loop is CSASGLAGGRGNNEQFF. The CDR3 region has the DNA TGCAGCGCCTCGGGACTAGCGGGAGGGCGGGGTAACAATGAGCAGTTCTTC.

This clone was detected ten times or more. The chain couples TRBV7-2 to TRBJ2-7; 9 nucleotides line up with TRBD1. CDR1 and CDR2 (germline): SGHTA, FQGNSA. The CDR3 has 15 residues. Trimming at V came to 5 bases and at J to 5 bases, leaving 10 bases not matched to a gene. The CDR3 region has the DNA TGTGCCAGCAGCCACCGGACAGGGGAAGGGAACGAGCAGTACTTC. Translating it yields CASSHRTGEGNEQYF. The whole variable domain, filled in from reference TRBV7-2 and TRBJ2-7, reads GAGVSQSPSNKVTEKGKDVELRCDPISGHTALYWYRQSLGQGLEFLIYFQGNSAPDKSGLPSDRFSAERTGGSVSTLTIQRTQQEDSAVYLCASSHRTGEGNEQYFGPGTRLTVT.

V usage is TRBV4-2 and J usage is TRBJ2-2; TRBD2 matches 10 bases. This CDR3 is 17 amino acids long. The ends lost 4 bases at V and 1 base at J; junction bases unmatched: 6. From germline, CDR1 is LGHNA and CDR2 YNFKEQ. The CDR3 DNA reads TGTGCCAGCAGCCGCGGGACTAGCGATTTGAACACCGGGGAGCTGTTTTTT. Amino acid sequence: CASSRGTSDLNTGELFF.

The chain recombines TRBV5-1 with TRBJ2-1, with a tentative D call TRBD1 (6 bases). The germline V and J ends were trimmed by 0 bases and 8 bases, with 12 bases remaining between them. Germline CDR1 reads SGHRS; CDR2 reads YFSETQ. The CDR3 runs to 14 residues. CDR3 loop: CASSLGGLLDEQFF. CDR3 DNA sequence: TGCGCCAGCAGCTTGGGGGGGCTCCTAGATGAGCAGTTCTTC.

This chain's CDR3 is CASSPGLENTGELFF. The CDR3, as DNA: TGTGCCAGCAGCCCGGGGCTAGAGAACACCGGGGAGCTGTTTTTT. The chain joins TRBV4-2 to TRBJ2-2; tentatively, D is TRBD1 or TRBD2 (5 bases each). Germline-derived CDR1 and CDR2 are LGHNA and YNFKEQ. The CDR3 has 15 residues. V shed 4 bases and J shed 1 base, with 10 bases lying between them.

The gene calls are TRBV2 and TRBJ2-7; D ambiguous. V was trimmed by 6 bases and J by 0 bases, leaving 15 bases between them. The germline CDR1 and CDR2 sequences are SNHLY and FYNNEI. The CDR3 loop spans 15 amino acids. CDR3: CASREYQEPSYEQYF. The CDR3 DNA reads TGTGCCAGCAGGGAATATCAGGAACCCTCCTACGAGCAGTACTTC. Together with reference TRBV2 and TRBJ2-7, the CDR3 gives the full variable domain: EPEVTQTPSHQVTQMGQEVILRCVPISNHLYFYWYRQILGQKVEFLVSFYNNEISEKSEIFDDQFSVERPDGSNFTLKIRSTKLEDSAMYFCASREYQEPSYEQYFGPGTRLTVT.

This chain uses TRBV28 with TRBJ1-1; D ambiguous. Trimming took 4 bases from V and 2 from J, leaving 14 bases between them. From germline, CDR1 is MDHEN and CDR2 SYDVKM. This CDR3 region has 15 residues. The chain's CDR3 is CASSWVGRKNTEAFF. In DNA, the CDR3 is TGTGCCAGCAGTTGGGTGGGAAGAAAAAACACTGAAGCTTTCTTT.

This sequence joins TRBV19 and TRBJ1-1; 7 bases align to TRBD1. Germline loops: CDR1 LNHDA, CDR2 SQIVND (reference sequence). V trimming: 7 bases; J trimming: 1 base; junction bases outside the gene matches: 6. There are 14 residues in the CDR3. The CDR3 protein is CASISGTANTEAFF. The CDR3 DNA follows: TGTGCCAGTATTTCCGGGACAGCGAACACTGAAGCTTTCTTT.

This clone was seen only a few times. CDR3 loop: CAWTSGQFSNYGYTF. The DNA for the CDR3 is TGTGCCTGGACCTCGGGACAGTTCTCTAACTATGGCTACACCTTC. The V and J genes are TRBV30 and TRBJ1-2; 7 nucleotides align to TRBD1. The trim removed 4 bases at V and 0 bases at J, leaving 8 bases unmatched. The CDR3 has 15 amino acids. The germline V gene has CDR1 GTSNPN and CDR2 SVGIG (reference sequence).

This clone has ten or more counts. The genes are TRBV29-1 and TRBJ2-7, with D perhaps TRBD1 (5 bases). Germline V gene sequence: CDR1 SQVTM, CDR2 ANQGSEA. The CDR3 loop spans 12 amino acids. The V gene lost 7 bases and the J gene lost 6 bases, with 16 bases spanning the gap. The CDR3 region is CSGTTGAAEQYF. The CDR3 nucleotides are TGCAGCGGTACGACTGGGGCAGCCGAGCAGTACTTC.

This clone has ten or more counts. Here the CDR3 reads CASSMQSYGYTF. The CDR3 bases are TGTGCCAGCAGTATGCAGAGTTATGGCTACACCTTC. V is TRBV6-1 and J is TRBJ1-2; D unclear. Deletions cut 5 bases from V and 5 bases from J, with 9 bases between. Germline V CDR1 and CDR2: MNHNS, SASEGT. The length of the CDR3 is 12 residues.

The CDR3 DNA reads TGTGCCAGCTCACCACAGTTAGATGGAAACACCATATATTTT. Encoded protein: CASSPQLDGNTIYF. This chain uses TRBV18 with TRBJ1-3; D unresolved. Germline V CDR1 and CDR2: KGHSH, LQKENI. This CDR3 contains 14 residues. Trimming took off 1 base at V and 3 bases at J, with 7 bases between the two ends.

V and J are TRBV2 and TRBJ2-5, with D hard to call. This CDR3 has 14 amino acids. Between the trimmed V and J ends, which lost 3 bases and 6 bases, there was a span of 14 bases. Germline CDR1 SNHLY, CDR2 FYNNEI. DNA of the CDR3: TGTGCCAGCAGTGAGGAGTCCGGGCAAAAGACCCAGTACTTC. This translates into CASSEESGQKTQYF.

This clone appeared a few times. This rearrangement joins TRBV7-2 to TRBJ2-7; 10 bases fit TRBD2. Germline V gene sequence: CDR1 SGHTA, CDR2 FQGNSA. The CDR3 contains 15 residues. Trimming removed 1 base from V and 6 bases from J; junction bases left unmatched: 6. For the CDR3, the DNA is TGTGCCAGCAGCTTAGGGAGGCTAGCGGGAGTCGAGCAGTACTTC. Translated: CASSLGRLAGVEQYF. Full variable domain (remainder filled in from reference TRBV7-2 and TRBJ2-7): GAGVSQSPSNKVTEKGKDVELRCDPISGHTALYWYRQSLGQGLEFLIYFQGNSAPDKSGLPSDRFSAERTGGSVSTLTIQRTQQEDSAVYLCASSLGRLAGVEQYFGPGTRLTVT.

The V and J genes are TRBV7-9 and TRBJ1-2, with D uncertain. CDR3 length equals 13 residues. The germline V and J ends were trimmed by 11 bases and 5 bases, with 18 bases remaining between them. Germline CDR1 SEHNR, CDR2 FQNEAQ (reference sequence). The CDR3 DNA sequence: TGTGCCGCGGTAGGGAATGATTGGTATGGCTACACCTTC. This gives the protein CAAVGNDWYGYTF.

This clone was seen once. J is TRBJ2-2 and V is TRBV28, with D uncertain. The V and J ends lost 4 bases and 1 base respectively, with 13 bases between them. This CDR3 region has 16 residues. Germline V lookup: CDR1 MDHEN, CDR2 SYDVKM. The CDR3 coding sequence is TGTGCCAGCAGTTCCCCCGGACGGAAGAACACCGGGGAGCTGTTTTTT. Its translation: CASSSPGRKNTGELFF. Looking up the rest from reference TRBV28 and TRBJ2-2 gives the full variable domain: DVKVTQSSRYLVKRTGEKVFLECVQDMDHENMFWYRQDPGLGLRLIYFSYDVKMKEKGDIPEGYSVSREKKERFSLILESASTNQTSMYLCASSSPGRKNTGELFFGEGSRLTVL.

This chain uses TRBV25-1 with TRBJ2-1; possible D gene TRBD1, 6 bases. Trimming left V 3 bases short and J 9 bases short, with 24 bases between. The CDR3 length is 17 residues. Germline V gene lookup returns CDR1 MGHDK and CDR2 SYGVNS. In DNA, the CDR3 is TGTGCCAGCAGTGACTCTCGGGACATCGGAGCCTTGTTTGAGCAGTTCTTC. It translates to CASSDSRDIGALFEQFF. Supplemented by reference TRBV25-1 and TRBJ2-1, the full variable domain reads EADIYQTPRYLVIGTGKKITLECSQTMGHDKMYWYQQDPGMELHLIHYSYGVNSTEKGDLSSESTVSRIRTEHFPLTLESARPSHTSQYLCASSDSRDIGALFEQFFGPGTRLTVL.

The CDR3 region has the DNA TGTGCCAGCAGTCCCGACAGGGTGGATGAAAAACTGTTTTTT. Its translation: CASSPDRVDEKLFF. The rearrangement uses TRBV28 and TRBJ1-4, with TRBD1 identical over 7 bases. The CDR3 contains 14 residues. The V gene's germline CDR1 is MDHEN and CDR2 SYDVKM. The ends lost 5 bases at V and 6 bases at J; junction bases unmatched: 6.